The 9 T cell receptor beta chains presented below share a single source sample, sequenced in a study of cytomegalovirus exposure and HLA in healthy donors. Primers: 60 Vbeta forward and 13 Jbeta reverse. Using immunoSEQ multiplex PCR, the repertoire was profiled, and TCRdb retains in-frame clones only, with some absent. Found here are 60,000 to 90,000 clones, approximately 70% of them singletons; the top ten hold more than 9.5%. Sequenced sample: PBMCs. The receptor source for this set is a woman between 50 and 59 years old in good health and CMV-seropositive.

This chain links TRBV9 with TRBJ1-6, with D perhaps matching TRBD1 (6 bases). The CDR3 covers 14 residues. Germline V gene data show CDR1 as SGDLS and CDR2 as YYNGEE. V was pared by 1 base and J by 8 bases, with 10 bases between. CDR3 amino acids: CASSVTGRDSPLHF. The CDR3 nucleotides read TGTGCCAGCAGCGTAACAGGGAGGGATTCACCCCTCCACTTT.

The CDR3 nucleotides read TGTGCCAGCAGCGCGGTGACAGGGGGAGAGACCCAGTACTTC. This gives the protein CASSAVTGGETQYF. This chain connects TRBV9 to TRBJ2-5; TRBD1 agrees at 9 bases. The junction had 4 bases not matched to a gene; V was cut back by 3 bases and J by 4 bases. Germline CDR1 is SGDLS and CDR2 is YYNGEE. The CDR3 is made up of 14 amino acids.

This chain uses TRBV6-6 with TRBJ1-3; TRBD1 aligns across 8 bases. Germline CDR1 and CDR2: MNHNY and SVGAGI (reference sequence). V lost 8 bases and J lost 5; bases outside the gene matches: 11. This CDR3 is 15 amino acids long. CDR3: CASGKGQGGRNTIYF. In nucleotides, the CDR3 is TGTGCCAGCGGGAAAGGACAGGGAGGTAGAAACACCATATATTTT.

This clone was observed once. The V call is TRBV7-2, the J call TRBJ1-2, with 7 nucleotides matching TRBD1. Trimming removed 5 bases from V and 8 bases from J; junction bases left unmatched: 8. CDR3 length equals 13 residues. Germline V gene data show CDR1 as SGHTA and CDR2 as FQGNSA. The CDR3 region has the DNA TGTGCCAGCAGCGACAGGGTTATAGGCGGCTACACCTTC. Its protein is CASSDRVIGGYTF.

The V and J genes are TRBV30 and TRBJ2-7; weak D call: TRBD2 (6 bases). The CDR3 is 12 amino acids. CDR1 and CDR2 from the germline V gene are GTSNPN and SVGIG (reference sequence). Trimming took off 4 bases at V and 9 bases at J, with 16 bases between the two ends. CDR3 residues: CAWNPGLSGQYF. The CDR3, as DNA: TGTGCCTGGAACCCGGGACTCTCCGGGCAGTACTTC.

The count of this clone is one. The chain has TRBV5-6 and TRBJ2-5, with 10 bases that match TRBD1. The end of the DNA is better explained by TRBJ2-7, so the J call may be wrong. The germline CDR1 and CDR2 sequences are SGHDT and YYEEEE. The CDR3 covers 14 residues. CDR3 nucleotide sequence: TGTGCCAGCAGGAAGACAGGGGGCGCCTACGAGCAGTACTTC. As protein: CASRKTGGAYEQYF.

The chain recombines TRBV28 with TRBJ1-5, with D tentatively TRBD1 (6 bases). V lost 6 bases to trimming and J lost 4 bases, with 19 bases between them. The CDR3 spans 16 residues. The germline V gene encodes CDR1 MDHEN and CDR2 SYDVKM. CDR3 sequence reads: CASSPRSGASNQPQHF. In nucleotides, the CDR3 is TGTGCCAGCAGCCCTAGGTCAGGGGCGAGTAATCAGCCCCAGCATTTT.

The chain carries TRBV7-7 and TRBJ2-1; TRBD1 agrees at 7 bases. The CDR3 sequence is 15 residues long. CDR1 and CDR2 from the germline V gene are SSHAT and FNYEAQ (reference sequence). With V trimmed by 1 base and J by 9 bases, 9 bases remained unmatched. CDR3 residues: CASSLGTGDGGEQFF. CDR3 coding DNA: TGTGCCAGCAGCTTAGGTACAGGGGACGGTGGTGAGCAGTTCTTC.

Comments on this clone: At one of its ends the junction is not consistent with the germline gene, which may arise from a read error. V usage is TRBV27 and J usage is TRBJ2-7; 8 nucleotides align to TRBD2. The CDR3 covers 16 residues. The germline CDR1 and CDR2 sequences are MNHEY and SMNVEV (reference sequence). For the CDR3, the DNA is TGTGCCAACAGTTTAAAGGTAGCGGGAATCTCCTACGAGCAGTACTTC. Its protein product is CANSLKVAGISYEQYF.